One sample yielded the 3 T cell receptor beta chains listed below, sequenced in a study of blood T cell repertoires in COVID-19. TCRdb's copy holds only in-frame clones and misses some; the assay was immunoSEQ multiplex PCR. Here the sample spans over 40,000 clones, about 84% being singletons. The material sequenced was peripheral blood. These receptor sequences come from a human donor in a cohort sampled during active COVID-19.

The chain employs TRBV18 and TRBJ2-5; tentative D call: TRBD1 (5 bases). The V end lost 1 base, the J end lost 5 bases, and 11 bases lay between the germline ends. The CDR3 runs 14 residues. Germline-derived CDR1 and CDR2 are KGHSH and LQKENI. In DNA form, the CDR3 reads TGTGCCAGCTCACCACAGGGGATGGGGGAGACCCAGTACTTC. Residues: CASSPQGMGETQYF.

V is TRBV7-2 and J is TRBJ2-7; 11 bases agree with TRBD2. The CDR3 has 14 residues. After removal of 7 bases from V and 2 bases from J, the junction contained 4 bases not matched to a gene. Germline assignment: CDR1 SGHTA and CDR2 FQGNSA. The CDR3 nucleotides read TGTGCCAGCACCGGGGGACTAGCGGCCTACGAGCAGTACTTC. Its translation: CASTGGLAAYEQYF.

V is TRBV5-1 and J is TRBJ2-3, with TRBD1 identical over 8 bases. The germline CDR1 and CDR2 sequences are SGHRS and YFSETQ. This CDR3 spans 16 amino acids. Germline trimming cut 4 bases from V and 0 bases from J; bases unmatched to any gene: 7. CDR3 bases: TGCGCCAGCAGCAACCAGGGGGCCCCTAGCACAGATACGCAGTATTTT. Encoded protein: CASSNQGAPSTDTQYF.